This T cell receptor beta chain was obtained from a study of blood T cell repertoires in COVID-19 (dated by TCRdb to about 2020). Background for the entire study: The collaborator samples originated in the United States, Italy and Spain and spanned the acute and convalescent phases of COVID-19. The prospective study material was composed of cDNA or gDNA derived from T cells, B-cell-depleted T cells, or PBMCs. The dataset comprised deeply sampled blood TCRbeta repertoires from subjects exposed to, actively infected with, or recovered from COVID-19. The repertoires were made available in a free public database intended to serve as a resource for research on the immune response to SARS-CoV-2. The samples were drawn from two sources: the first 160 participants of the ongoing ImmuneRACE study, and 1,254 subjects contributed by 6 global collaborators. The sample metadata nearly always contained a de-identified subject ID, COVID-19 status, age in years and sex. Where HLA class I and class II types were available, the types were taken from metadata supplied by the sample provider, not from assay-based typing.

The immunoSEQ Assay, a bias-controlled multiplex PCR, was used to amplify TCRbeta CDR3 regions from genomic DNA. The original methods were these. Within the assay, amplification of reference gene primers was used to estimate how many nucleated cells each sample contained. To quantify the absolute abundance of each unique TCRbeta CDR3 rearrangement, sequence reads were collapsed and filtered. For each sample, productive Simpson clonality was calculated as the square root of Simpson's diversity index over productive rearrangements. This is the immuneACCESS table as TCRdb keeps it, with only in-frame sequences that have V and J called. A part of the clones is gone; compared with another copy, unresolved V genes explain less than half, and the rest is unexplained. The V and J calls and the clone size are those of that table, but D and trimming were determined from the DNA. Present in this sample are 45,000 to 50,000 clones, roughly 90% of which were seen just once. The top ten hold 9.2% of the sample.

In the case of this clone: Its antigen is still unknown. It has no much larger one-base neighbor in the sample; base qualities were not kept.

Collaborating institutions collected whole blood in K2EDTA tubes following their own protocols. For TCRbeta analysis, collaborators shipped samples in one of three forms: frozen whole blood, isolated PBMCs, or DNA extracted from either of those sample types. What the work shows at the level of the full study, not this receptor alone: Clinical and demographic metadata were provided uncurated, with the amount varying by source and participant.

The receptor was isolated from a human donor in a cohort sampled during active COVID-19. Source material: peripheral blood.

The CDR3 loop reads CASSPIAGGLNEQFF. The DNA sequence is as follows: TGTGCCAGCAGTCCCATAGCGGGGGGGCTCAATGAGCAGTTCTTC. The rearrangement joined TRBV7-2 to TRBJ2-1; TRBD2 fits 11 bases in the junction. The CDR3, from cysteine to phenylalanine, totals 15 residues. The DNA shown is the 45-base CDR3, in frame from base 1. Looking up the germline V gene yields CDR1 SGHTA and CDR2 FQGNSA. V is trimmed back by 6 bases and J by 6 bases, and the junction contains 7 bases that no gene match accounts for.